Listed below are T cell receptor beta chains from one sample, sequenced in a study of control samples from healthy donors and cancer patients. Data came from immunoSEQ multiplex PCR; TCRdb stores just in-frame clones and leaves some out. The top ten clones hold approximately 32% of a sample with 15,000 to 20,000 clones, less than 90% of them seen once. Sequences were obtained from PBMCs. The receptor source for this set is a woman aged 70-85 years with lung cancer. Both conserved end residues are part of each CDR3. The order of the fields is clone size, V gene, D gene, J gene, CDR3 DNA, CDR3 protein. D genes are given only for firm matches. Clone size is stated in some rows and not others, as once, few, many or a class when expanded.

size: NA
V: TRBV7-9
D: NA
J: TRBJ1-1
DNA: TGTGCCAGCCAGGGTGTGCAACCTGAAGCTTTCTTT
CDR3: CASQGVQPEAFF

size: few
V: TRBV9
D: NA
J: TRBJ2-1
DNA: TGTGCCAGCAGCGTAAACTCCTACAATGAGCAGTTCTTC
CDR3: CASSVNSYNEQFF

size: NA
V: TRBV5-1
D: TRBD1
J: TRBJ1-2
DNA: TGCGCCAGCAGCCTCTCGACAGGGGAAGGCTACACCTTC
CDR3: CASSLSTGEGYTF

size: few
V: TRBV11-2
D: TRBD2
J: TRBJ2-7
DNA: TGTGCCAGCAGCACACTAGCGTTTAGCTCCTACGAGCAGTACTTC
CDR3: CASSTLAFSSYEQYF

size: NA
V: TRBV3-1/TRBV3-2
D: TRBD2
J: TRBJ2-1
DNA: TGTGCCAGCCAAAGACTAGCGGGAGCTGATGAGCAGTTCTTC
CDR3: CASQRLAGADEQFF

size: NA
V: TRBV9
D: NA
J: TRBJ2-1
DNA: TGTGCCAGCAGCGGTCCTAACAATGAGCAGTTCTTC
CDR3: CASSGPNNEQFF

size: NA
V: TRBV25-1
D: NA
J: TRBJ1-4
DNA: TGTGCCAGCAGTGAATTAGGCGGGGGGCCCGGCGATGAAAAACTGTTTTTT
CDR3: CASSELGGGPGDEKLFF

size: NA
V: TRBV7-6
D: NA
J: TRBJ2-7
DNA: TGTGCCAGCAGCGGCGGCCGGGACCTAAACTTC
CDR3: CASSGGRDLNF

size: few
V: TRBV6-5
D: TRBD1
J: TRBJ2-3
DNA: TGTGCCAGCAGCGGCGGACAGGGGGTCCTCAATACGCAGTATTTT
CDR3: CASSGGQGVLNTQYF

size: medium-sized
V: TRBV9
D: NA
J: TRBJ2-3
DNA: TGTGCCAGCAGGTCGGAGGTTTCAGATACGCAGTATTTT
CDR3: CASRSEVSDTQYF

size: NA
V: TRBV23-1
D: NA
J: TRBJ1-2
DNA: TGCGCCAACACCGATGTCCCGGGACTTTTTCTCTTTTTCTATGGCTACACCTTC
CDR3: CANTDVPGLFLFFYGYTF

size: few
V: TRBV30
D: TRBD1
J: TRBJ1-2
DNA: TGTGCCTGGGGGGTCGGACAGGGAACGGGCTACACCTTC
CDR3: CAWGVGQGTGYTF

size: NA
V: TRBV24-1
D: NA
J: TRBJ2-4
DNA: NA
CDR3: CATSSSGQRLLAKNIQYF